The clone carrying this T cell receptor (beta chain) is termed large. Its antigen is unidentified. Authors' data handling: Variation in CDR3 across clinicopathological groups served as the basis for constructing a distant-metastasis classifier in papillary thyroid cancer. MiXCR was used by TCRdb to re-call the PCR reads. The V and J calls reflect TCRdb's pipeline rather than the authors' work. The sample carries under 9,000 clones, less than 30% recorded once. This specimen comes from a study of metastatic and nonmetastatic thyroid tumors. Looking at the study overall: From malignant and benign thyroid patients, repertoires in blood and in tumor or nodule tissue were compared. Whole-study findings and limits: Reportedly, malignant thyroid tumors had significantly higher TCR beta diversity than benign nodules, in blood and tumor.

Germline CDR1 and CDR2: MNHNS and SASEGT. V was shortened by 7 bases and J by 4 bases, with 7 bases between the two germline ends. The CDR3 covers 12 residues. No patient had received any treatment before thyroid surgery. This TCR was recovered from a female donor with papillary thyroid cancer or a benign thyroid nodule (not recorded which). Some clones in this sample may be carry-over from other donors' samples. Sequencing used tumor tissue. This rearrangement joins TRBV6-1 to TRBJ2-2; possible D gene TRBD1, 6 bases. In nucleotides, the CDR3 is TGTGCCAGCAACAGGGCCACCGGGGAGCTGTTTTTT. Its translation is CASNRATGELFF.